This paragraph covers one TCR beta chain sequence. Its cognate antigen is unknown. As for time point: late sampling 161 to 241 days after vaccination in a few convalescent patients. CDR1 is MDHEN and CDR2 is SYDVKM in the germline V gene. The CDR3 runs 15 residues. After removal of 1 base from V and 8 bases from J, the junction contained 5 bases not matched to a gene. This specimen comes from a study of vaccination and CD4 T cells after COVID-19. Study-wide findings and caveats: With convalescent patients, a median approximately 86% of reactive clones emerged solely after vaccination.

TCRdb itself ran the PCR reads through MiXCR, one entry per CDR3 protein. The data contain about 36,000 distinct CDR3 sequences, approximately 40% of them singletons. The origin of this receptor is a human donor who had recovered from COVID-19. This chain links TRBV28 with TRBJ2-1, with TRBD1 matching over 10 bases. The sample was CD4+ T cells from blood, taken about 7 months after SARS-CoV-2 vaccination. Here the CDR3 DNA reads TGTGCCAGCAGTTTATCCGGGACAGGGGTCGATGAGCAGTTCTTC. Encoded protein: CASSLSGTGVDEQFF.